This TCR beta chain appears in the sequencing data of a study of long-term antiretroviral therapy in people with HIV. Findings of the study overall: Every time point showed a repertoire led by clones expanded before ART.

Sequencing relied on immunoSEQ assay v3.0, run at survey level. Produced via immunoSEQ multiplex PCR; TCRdb's table is partial and in-frame only. Among about 28,000 clones listed, roughly 90% were seen once. Concerning this clone itself: The antigen remains unidentified.

Trimming removed 3 bases at V and 10 bases at J, with 20 bases between. The CDR3 is made up of 14 amino acids. Germline assignment: CDR1 SGHTS and CDR2 YDEGEE. The rearrangement joins TRBV5-8 to TRBJ2-7; D remains ambiguous. The sequencing used unsorted PBMCs, collected 3.1 years after starting antiretroviral therapy. This clonotype was sampled from a man aged 18 to 30 with HIV. CDR3 sequence: CASSSGVGLANQYF. CDR3 nucleotides: TGTGCCAGCAGCTCCGGAGTGGGATTGGCAAACCAGTACTTC.